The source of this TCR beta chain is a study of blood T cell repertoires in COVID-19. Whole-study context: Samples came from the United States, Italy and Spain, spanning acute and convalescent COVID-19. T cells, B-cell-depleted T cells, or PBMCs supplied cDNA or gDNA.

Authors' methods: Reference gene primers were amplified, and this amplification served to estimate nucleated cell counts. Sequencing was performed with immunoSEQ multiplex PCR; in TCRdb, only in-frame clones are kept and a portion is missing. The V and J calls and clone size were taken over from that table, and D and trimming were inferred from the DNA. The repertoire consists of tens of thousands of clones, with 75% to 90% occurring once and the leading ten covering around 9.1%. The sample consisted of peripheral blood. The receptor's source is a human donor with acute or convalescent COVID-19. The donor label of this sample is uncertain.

The CDR3 region is CASSTQTGTYSGNTIYF. The CDR3 bases are TGTGCCAGCAGCACCCAGACAGGGACCTACTCTGGAAACACCATATATTTT. The chain carries TRBV7-9 and TRBJ1-3, with 7 bases that match TRBD1. CDR1 and CDR2 from the germline V gene are SEHNR and FQNEAQ (reference sequence). Trimming at V came to 5 bases and at J to 0 bases, leaving 10 bases not matched to a gene. This CDR3 spans 17 amino acids.